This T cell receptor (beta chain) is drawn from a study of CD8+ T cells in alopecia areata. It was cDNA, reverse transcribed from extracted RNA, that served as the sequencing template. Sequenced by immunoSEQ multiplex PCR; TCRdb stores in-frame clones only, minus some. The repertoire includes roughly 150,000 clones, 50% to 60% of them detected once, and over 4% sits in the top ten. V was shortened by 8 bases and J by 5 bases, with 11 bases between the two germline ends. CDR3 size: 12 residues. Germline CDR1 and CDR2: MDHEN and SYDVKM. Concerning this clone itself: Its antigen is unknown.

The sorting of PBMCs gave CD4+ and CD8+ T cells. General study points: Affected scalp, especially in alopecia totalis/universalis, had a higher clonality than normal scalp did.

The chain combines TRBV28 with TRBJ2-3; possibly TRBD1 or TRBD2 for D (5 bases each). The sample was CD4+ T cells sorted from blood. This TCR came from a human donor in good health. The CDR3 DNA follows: TGTGCCAGCTTAGGGACGGGAGATACGCAGTATTTT. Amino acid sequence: CASLGTGDTQYF.